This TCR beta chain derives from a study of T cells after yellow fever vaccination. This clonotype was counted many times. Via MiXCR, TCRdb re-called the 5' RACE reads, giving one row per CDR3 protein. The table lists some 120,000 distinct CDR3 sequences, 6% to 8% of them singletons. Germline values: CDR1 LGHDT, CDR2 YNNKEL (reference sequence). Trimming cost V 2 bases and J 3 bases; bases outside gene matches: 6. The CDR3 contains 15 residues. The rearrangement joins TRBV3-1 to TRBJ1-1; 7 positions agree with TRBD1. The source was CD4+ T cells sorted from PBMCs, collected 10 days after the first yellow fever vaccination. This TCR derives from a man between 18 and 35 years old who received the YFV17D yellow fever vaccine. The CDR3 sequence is CASSQPTTGDTEAFF. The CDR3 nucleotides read TGTGCCAGCAGCCAACCAACCACAGGGGACACTGAAGCTTTCTTT.